A selection of T cell receptor beta chains follows, all from one sample in a study of regulatory T cells in long-lasting Graves disease. Each CDR3 protein is one row after TCRdb ran MiXCR on the multiplex PCR reads. The table records around 420,000 distinct CDR3 sequences, 15% of them present only once. The specimen comprised peripheral blood mononuclear cells (PBMCs), sampled at new diagnosis, from a patient treated with antithyroid drugs. The receptors stem from a female donor with Graves disease. Each CDR3 is given with its conserved first and last residue. Fields, in order: clone size, V gene, J gene, D gene, CDR3 protein, CDR3 DNA. A D gene is named only where the DNA matches it firmly. Clone size is stated in some rows and not others, as once, few, many or a class when expanded.

few,TRBV5-4,TRBJ2-5,TRBD1,CASSSGIDRVQETQYF,TGTGCCAGCAGCTCCGGCATCGACAGGGTTCAAGAGACCCAGTACTTC
many,TRBV15,TRBJ2-2,TRBD2,CATSRVSLFAGVPTGELFF,TGTGCCACCAGCAGAGTATCACTTTTCGCGGGGGTGCCCACCGGGGAGCTGTTTTTT
few,TRBV19,TRBJ1-2,-,CASSMKRGPNYGYTF,TGTGCCAGTAGTATGAAGCGGGGGCCTAACTATGGCTACACCTTC
few,TRBV12-5,TRBJ2-3,-,CASGSGRGLADTQYF,TGTGCTAGTGGTTCGGGGCGGGGACTTGCAGATACGCAGTATTTT
-,TRBV15,TRBJ2-2,TRBD2,CATSSVAGGPGGELFF,TGTGCCACCAGCAGTGTAGCGGGAGGGCCAGGCGGGGAGCTGTTTTTT
few,TRBV28,TRBJ2-1,-,CASSLGGGAVYNEQFF,TGTGCCAGCAGCTTAGGTGGGGGGGCCGTCTACAATGAGCAGTTCTTC
many,TRBV24-1,TRBJ1-2,-,CATSDGYGYTF,TGTGCCACCAGTGATGGCTATGGCTACACCTTC
many,TRBV12-3/TRBV12-4,TRBJ2-3,-,CASSSLRADTQYF,TGTGCCAGCAGTTCCCTTCGAGCAGATACGCAGTATTTT
many,TRBV15,TRBJ1-3,-,CATSRSGPRESGNTIYF,TGTGCCACCAGCAGATCCGGACCACGGGAGTCTGGAAACACCATATATTTT
many,TRBV20-1,TRBJ2-3,TRBD2,CSARDWTSAEPRTDTQYF,TGCAGTGCTAGAGATTGGACTAGCGCTGAACCGCGCACAGATACGCAGTATTTT
-,TRBV6-2/TRBV6-3,TRBJ2-7,TRBD2,CASSYVAAGPTYEQYF,TGTGCCAGCAGTTACGTGGCAGCGGGGCCCACCTACGAGCAGTACTTC
-,TRBV27,TRBJ2-6,TRBD1,CASSSDRVGSFGANVLTF,TGTGCCAGCAGCTCGGACAGGGTAGGCTCGTTCGGGGCCAACGTCCTGACTTTC
few,TRBV20-1,TRBJ1-5,-,CSARDISGPGGSQPQHF,TGCAGTGCTAGAGATATTTCAGGGCCCGGGGGGAGTCAGCCCCAGCATTTT
few,TRBV18,TRBJ2-2,-,CASSPPTSVGELFF,TGTGCCAGCTCACCACCGACGAGCGTCGGGGAGCTGTTTTTT
once,TRBV28,TRBJ2-1,-,CASSHQGSQLSDEQFF,TGTGCCAGCAGTCATCAGGGATCTCAATTATCGGATGAGCAGTTCTTC
many,TRBV7-2,TRBJ2-6,-,CASSLVISGANVLTF,TGTGCCAGCAGCTTAGTCATTTCTGGGGCCAACGTCCTGACTTTC
many,TRBV4-2,TRBJ2-4,TRBD2,CASSQDLAGAINIQYF,TGTGCCAGCAGCCAAGATCTAGCGGGAGCAATAAACATTCAGTACTTC
many,TRBV20-1,TRBJ2-1,TRBD1,CSAGFPGQGYNEQFF,TGCAGTGCTGGTTTCCCGGGACAGGGCTACAATGAGCAGTTCTTC
-,TRBV18,TRBJ2-3,TRBD2,CASSPPTSEDTQYF,TGTGCCAGCTCACCACCGACTAGCGAGGATACGCAGTATTTT
many,TRBV20-1,TRBJ1-2,-,CSAGEGGYGYTF,TGCAGTGCTGGGGAAGGGGGCTATGGCTACACCTTC
-,TRBV20-1,TRBJ2-7,-,CSAASGYFYEQYF,TGCAGTGCTGCCAGCGGATACTTCTACGAGCAGTACTTC
few,TRBV7-2,TRBJ2-2,-,CASSGKNTGELFF,TGTGCCAGCAGCGGGAAGAACACCGGGGAGCTGTTTTTT
few,TRBV24-1,TRBJ2-3,TRBD2,CATSPLAGDSTDTQYF,TGTGCCACCAGCCCACTAGCGGGAGATTCCACAGATACGCAGTATTTT
-,TRBV2,TRBJ1-2,TRBD1,CASSERGQEGYTF,TGTGCCAGCAGTGAGAGGGGGCAAGAGGGCTACACCTTC
many,TRBV7-2,TRBJ2-3,TRBD2,CASSPTREADTQYF,TGTGCCAGCAGCCCCACTCGGGAGGCAGATACGCAGTATTTT
many,TRBV5-5,TRBJ2-5,TRBD2,CASSLIGREGETQYF,TGTGCCAGCAGCTTGATCGGCAGGGAGGGGGAGACCCAGTACTTC
many,TRBV27,TRBJ1-5,TRBD1,CASSLGTGSNQPQHF,TGTGCCAGCAGTTTAGGGACAGGGAGTAATCAGCCCCAGCATTTT
few,TRBV20-1,TRBJ2-7,TRBD1,CSARGGVGTGYSYEQYF,TGCAGTGCTAGAGGGGGAGTTGGGACAGGGTATTCCTACGAGCAGTACTTC
many,TRBV15,TRBJ1-1,TRBD1,CATSATRDRDTEAFF,TGTGCCACCAGCGCAACCCGGGACAGGGACACTGAAGCTTTCTTT
many,TRBV29-1,TRBJ2-1,-,CSVEELYNEQFF,TGCAGCGTTGAAGAGCTTTACAATGAGCAGTTCTTC
many,TRBV27,TRBJ2-1,-,CASSYGTRHGVEQFF,TGTGCCAGCAGCTACGGGACCAGGCATGGGGTTGAGCAGTTCTTC
-,TRBV29-1,TRBJ2-7,TRBD1,CSVRTGPEQYF,TGCAGCGTTCGGACAGGGCCCGAGCAGTACTTC
many,TRBV7-3,TRBJ2-1,-,CASSLMGGQYNEQFF,TGTGCCAGCAGCTTAATGGGGGGACAATACAATGAGCAGTTCTTC
many,TRBV12-5,TRBJ1-1,-,CASGYPTPNTEAFF,TGTGCTAGTGGTTACCCCACACCGAACACTGAAGCTTTCTTT
many,TRBV11-2,TRBJ2-7,-,CASSPRQNEQYF,TGTGCCAGCAGCCCCCGACAGAACGAGCAGTACTTC
many,TRBV19,TRBJ1-5,TRBD1,CASSPGQGASQPQHF,TGTGCCAGTAGTCCGGGACAGGGGGCAAGTCAGCCCCAGCATTTT
-,TRBV20-1,TRBJ2-3,-,CSAEKVVDTQYF,TGCAGTGCCGAAAAAGTCGTAGATACGCAGTATTTT
few,TRBV29-1,TRBJ2-4,-,CSVLENIQYF,TGCAGCGTACTCGAAAACATTCAGTACTTC
many,TRBV12-3/TRBV12-4,TRBJ1-5,-,CASSRVVGASNQPQHF,TGTGCCAGCAGCCGGGTTGTAGGAGCAAGCAATCAGCCCCAGCATTTT
-,TRBV4-1,TRBJ1-1,TRBD1,CASSQGRGQGGSRRNTEAFF,TGCGCCAGCAGCCAAGGTCGAGGACAGGGGGGTTCCCGGAGAAACACTGAAGCTTTCTTT
few,TRBV19,TRBJ2-1,TRBD1,CASSMAILGQGELFF,TGTGCCAGTAGTATGGCCATACTGGGACAGGGCGAGCTGTTCTTC
many,TRBV12-3/TRBV12-4,TRBJ2-3,-,CASSFGTASTDTQYF,TGTGCCAGCAGTTTTGGCACAGCAAGCACAGATACGCAGTATTTT
many,TRBV20-1,TRBJ2-7,TRBD1,CSGRDSLSYEQYF,TGCAGTGGTAGGGACAGTCTCTCCTACGAGCAGTACTTC
-,TRBV11-3,TRBJ2-1,-,CASSLAPRKGSGNEQFF,TGTGCCAGCAGCTTAGCCCCTCGGAAAGGGTCAGGCAATGAGCAGTTCTTC
many,TRBV29-1,TRBJ1-1,TRBD1,CSIINRGQIAEAFF,TGCAGCATAATTAACAGGGGGCAAATTGCTGAAGCTTTCTTT
many,TRBV6-2/TRBV6-3,TRBJ2-1,TRBD2,CASALAGGEQFF,TGTGCCAGCGCCCTAGCGGGAGGTGAGCAGTTCTTC
-,TRBV4-1,TRBJ2-6,-,CASSQPRDGSGANVLTF,TGCGCCAGCAGCCAACCTCGGGACGGTTCTGGGGCCAACGTCCTGACTTTC
many,TRBV12-3/TRBV12-4,TRBJ2-7,TRBD2,CASRFGGRTSGYEQYF,TGTGCCAGCAGGTTTGGGGGGAGGACTAGCGGCTACGAGCAGTACTTC
-,TRBV29-1,TRBJ2-1,-,CSVTHPPRTNNNEQFF,TGCAGCGTTACTCACCCCCCACGGACTAATAACAATGAGCAGTTCTTC
many,TRBV7-9,TRBJ2-5,TRBD2,CASSAYGGIQETQYF,TGTGCCAGCAGCGCATACGGGGGGATTCAAGAGACCCAGTACTTC
many,TRBV9,TRBJ2-1,TRBD2,CASSEASGPSRGNNEQFF,TGTGCCAGCAGCGAGGCTAGCGGGCCCTCTCGTGGGAACAATGAGCAGTTCTTC
many,TRBV7-9,TRBJ2-7,-,CASSLGTATYEQYF,TGTGCCAGCAGCTTGGGGACGGCTACCTACGAGCAGTACTTC
many,TRBV3-1,TRBJ1-3,-,CASSGRNSGNTIYF,TGTGCCAGCAGCGGCAGGAACTCTGGAAACACCATATATTTT
many,TRBV9,TRBJ2-1,-,CASSVGANNEQFF,TGTGCCAGCAGCGTCGGAGCGAACAATGAGCAGTTCTTC